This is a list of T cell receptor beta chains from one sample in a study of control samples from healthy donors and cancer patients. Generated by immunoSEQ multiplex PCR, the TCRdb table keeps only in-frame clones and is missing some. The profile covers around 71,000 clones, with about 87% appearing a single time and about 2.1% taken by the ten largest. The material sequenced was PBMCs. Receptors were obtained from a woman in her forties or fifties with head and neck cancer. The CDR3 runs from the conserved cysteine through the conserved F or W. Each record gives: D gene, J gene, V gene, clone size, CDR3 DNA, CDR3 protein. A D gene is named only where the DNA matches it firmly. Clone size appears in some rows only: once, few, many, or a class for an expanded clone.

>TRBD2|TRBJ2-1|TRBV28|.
TGTGCCAGCAGCCGGGGGGTACTGTTGGATGAGCAGTTCTTC
CASSRGVLLDEQFF
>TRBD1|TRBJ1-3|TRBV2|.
TGTGCCAGCAGTTTCCCTCGGACAGGGGGCACTGGAAACACCATATATTTT
CASSFPRTGGTGNTIYF
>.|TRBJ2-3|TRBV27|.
TGTGCCAGCAGTTTAATGCCTACTAGCACAGATACGCAGTATTTT
CASSLMPTSTDTQYF
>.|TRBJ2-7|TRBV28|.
TGTGCCAGCAGATCTGGCACAGGCGAGCAGTACTTC
CASRSGTGEQYF
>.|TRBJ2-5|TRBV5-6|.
TGTGCCAGCAGCAGGGGGGGGCTAAAGACCCAGTACTTC
CASSRGGLKTQYF
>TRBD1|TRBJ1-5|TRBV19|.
TGTGCCAGTAGTATACTCAGACAGGGGGCCTTGGGCGGTGATCAGCCCCAGCATTTT
CASSILRQGALGGDQPQHF
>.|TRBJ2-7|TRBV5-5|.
TGTGCCAGCAGCTCTGGATCTGCGGCTAAGGAGTACTTC
CASSSGSAAKEYF
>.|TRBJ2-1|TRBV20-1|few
TGCAGTGCCTCCCGGGGAGGTAAGCAGTTCTTC
CSASRGGKQFF
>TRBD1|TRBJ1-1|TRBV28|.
TGTGCCAGCAGAATACAGGGGACCATGAACACTGAAGCTTTCTTT
CASRIQGTMNTEAFF
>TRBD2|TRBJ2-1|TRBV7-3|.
TGTGCCAGCAGCGCCCGTAGTCGGGGGGGAACCGACAATGAGCAGTTCTTC
CASSARSRGGTDNEQFF
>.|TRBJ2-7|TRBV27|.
TGTGCCAGCAGCCCACCCTTCAGGTTAAGCTCCTACGAGCAGTACTTC
CASSPPFRLSSYEQYF
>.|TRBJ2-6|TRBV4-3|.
TGCGCCAGCAGCCAAACCACCCGTGGGCGGGGACCCGACTCTGGGGCCAACGTCCTGACTTTC
CASSQTTRGRGPDSGANVLTF
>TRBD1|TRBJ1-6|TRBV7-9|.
TGTGCCAGCAGCTACGGACAGGCGGTTGGGTCACCCCTCCACTTT
CASSYGQAVGSPLHF
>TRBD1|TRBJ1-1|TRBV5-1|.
TGCGCCAGCAGCTTGGGACTACAGGGGGCGGTGAACACTGAAGCTTTCTTT
CASSLGLQGAVNTEAFF
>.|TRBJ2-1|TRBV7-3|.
TGTGCCAGCAGCTTGATTTTCGGCTCCTACAATGAGCAGTTCTTC
CASSLIFGSYNEQFF
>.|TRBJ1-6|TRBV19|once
TGTGCCAGTAGCCTGTCGGGGGGCGCGGTGAATTCACCCCTCCACTTT
CASSLSGGAVNSPLHF
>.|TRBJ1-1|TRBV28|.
TGTGCCAGCAGTTTACCCCGGACACGACCCACTGAAGCTTTCTTT
CASSLPRTRPTEAFF
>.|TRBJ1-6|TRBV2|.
TGTGCCAGCAGTCCAACAACTTATAATTCACCCCTCCACTTT
CASSPTTYNSPLHF
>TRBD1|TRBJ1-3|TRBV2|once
TGTGCCAGCAGTGCCGGACAGGCGTCTGGAAACACCATATATTTT
CASSAGQASGNTIYF
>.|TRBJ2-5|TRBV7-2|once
TGTGCCAGCAGCCCGCAAGAGACCCAGTACTTC
CASSPQETQYF
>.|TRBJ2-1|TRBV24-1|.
TGTGCCACCAGTCTTAACAATGAGCAGTTCTTC
CATSLNNEQFF
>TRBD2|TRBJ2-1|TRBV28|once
TGTGCCAGCAGTTCCTACCCTAGCGGGGGGGCCTTCAATGAGCAGTTCTTC
CASSSYPSGGAFNEQFF
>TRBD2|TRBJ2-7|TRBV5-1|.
TGCGCCAGCAGCTTAGGACCCCGCCCAGCGGGGGGGCTCGGCGAGCAGTACTTC
CASSLGPRPAGGLGEQYF
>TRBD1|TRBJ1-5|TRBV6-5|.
TGTGCCGCCAGGGGGGTAGGTAGCAATCAGCCCCAGCATTTT
CAARGVGSNQPQHF
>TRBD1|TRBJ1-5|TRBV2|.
TGTGCCAGCGGGACTACAGGGGGCTTAGGTCAGCCCCAGCATTTT
CASGTTGGLGQPQHF
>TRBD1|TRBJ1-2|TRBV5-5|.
TGTGCCAGCAGCCCGACAGGGGGCAATGGCTACACCTTC
CASSPTGGNGYTF
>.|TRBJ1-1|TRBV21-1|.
TGTGCCAGCAGCAGAACCGGGACAGGTGGCGGGTGGACTGAAGCTTTCTTT
CASSRTGTGGGWTEAFF
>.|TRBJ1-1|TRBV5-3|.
TGTGCCAGAAGCTTGGCGGGGGGAACTGAAGCTTTCTTT
CARSLAGGTEAFF
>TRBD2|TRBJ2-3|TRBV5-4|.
TGTGCCAGCAGCTTGACTAGCGTCGCCACAGATACGCAGTATTTT
CASSLTSVATDTQYF
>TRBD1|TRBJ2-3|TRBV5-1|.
TGCGCCAGCAGCCCGGAACCGGGACAGGGGATAGATACGCAGTATTTT
CASSPEPGQGIDTQYF
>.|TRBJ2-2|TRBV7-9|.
TGTGCCAGCAGCTTCGGACTCCTACCCGAGAACACCGGGGAGCTGTTTTTT
CASSFGLLPENTGELFF
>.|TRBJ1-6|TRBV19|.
TGTGCCAGTAGCCTTAACGACAGAACCTATAATTCACCCCTCCACTTT
CASSLNDRTYNSPLHF
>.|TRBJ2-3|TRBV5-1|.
TGCGCCAGCAGCTTGGAAGACGGTAGCACAGATACGCAGTATTTT
CASSLEDGSTDTQYF
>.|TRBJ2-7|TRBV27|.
TGTGCCAGCAGTTTCCAGGGAGGTCGATACGAGCAGTACTTC
CASSFQGGRYEQYF
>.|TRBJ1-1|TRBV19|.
TGTGCCAGTAGCCGGGGGACTGAAGCTTTCTTT
CASSRGTEAFF
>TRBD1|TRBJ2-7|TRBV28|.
TGTGCCAGCAGTTTACTAAACGCGGCAGGGGGCCGTAAGTACTTC
CASSLLNAAGGRKYF
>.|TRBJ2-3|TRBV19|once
TGTGCCAGTAGTGCCGCCGGGACGAGGCCAGATACGCAGTATTTT
CASSAAGTRPDTQYF
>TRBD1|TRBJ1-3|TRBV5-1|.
TGCGCCAGCAGCTTGGACAGGGGGCCTGGAAACACCATATATTTT
CASSLDRGPGNTIYF
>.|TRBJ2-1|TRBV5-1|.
TGCGCCAGCAGCTTGGCAGTGTCGGGAGCGAGTGAGCAGTTCTTC
CASSLAVSGASEQFF
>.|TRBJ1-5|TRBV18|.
TGTGCCAGCTCCTCATCCCCCCCCCAGCCCCAGCATTTT
CASSSSPPQPQHF
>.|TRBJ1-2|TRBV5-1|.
TGCGCCAGCAGTCTCGATAATAAGGGGGGCTATGGCTACACCTTC
CASSLDNKGGYGYTF
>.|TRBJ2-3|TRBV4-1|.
TGCGCCAGCAGCCAAGGATACGGGGATACGCAGTATTTT
CASSQGYGDTQYF
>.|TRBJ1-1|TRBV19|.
TGTGCCAGTAGACCGGGCCGTGTGAACACTGAAGCTTTCTTT
CASRPGRVNTEAFF
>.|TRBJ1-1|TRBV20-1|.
TGCAGTGCTAGTAGTCCCACTGAAGCTTTCTTT
CSASSPTEAFF
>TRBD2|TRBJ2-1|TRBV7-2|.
TGTGCCAGCGGACTAGCGGGGCACAATGAGCAGTTCTTC
CASGLAGHNEQFF
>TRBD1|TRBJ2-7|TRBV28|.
TGTGCCAGCAGCTCCGACAGGGTAAGAGACGAGCAGTACTTC
CASSSDRVRDEQYF
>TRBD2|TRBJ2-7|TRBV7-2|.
TGTGCCAGCAGCCGTAGCGGGGAAGCCTACGAGCAGTACTTC
CASSRSGEAYEQYF